This TCR beta chain was sequenced in a study of shared clonotypes between healthy human individuals. Study-wide context: The donor pool was made up of two women and a few men aged 18 to 49. Overall study results and limits: Blood alone was sampled, and tissue repertoires likely differ. Compared with clonotypes that all four donors shared, non-shared clonotypes had lower generation probabilities.

The CDR3 length is 15 residues. Germline V lookup: CDR1 SGHRS, CDR2 YFSETQ. The ends were cut back, 0 bases at V and 3 bases at J, with 9 bases in the middle. Deep was the level at which the assay was run. The assay was immunoSEQ multiplex PCR, and TCRdb's table has in-frame clones only and misses some. The repertoire holds 2,500,000 or so clones, with around 92% as singletons. Note on this clone: The antigen is not known. Other DNA sequences of this sample code for an identical CDR3.

The source of this sequence is a man between 18 and 35 years old in good health. Some clones in this sample may be carry-over from other donors' samples. The chain employs TRBV5-1 and TRBJ1-4; D is uncertain. What was sequenced was naive CD4+ T cells from PBMCs. Documented subset: CD45RA+ positively selected. CDR3 DNA: TGCGCCAGCAGCTTGGCAGGCGGACCTAATGAAAAACTGTTTTTT. It yields the protein CASSLAGGPNEKLFF.